These T cell receptor beta chains were read from a single sample in a study of shared clonotypes between healthy human individuals. Using immunoSEQ multiplex PCR, the repertoire was profiled, and TCRdb retains in-frame clones only, with some absent. The data contain 1.5 million to 2.5 million clones, roughly 95% of them singletons. Sequenced material: naive CD8+ T cells sorted from blood. The source is a man aged 18 to 29 in good health. Each CDR3 is given with its conserved first and last residue. D genes are given only for firm matches. Some rows mark clone size as missing; the rest say once, few, many or name a class of expanded clone.

j_gene | d_gene | abundance | v_gene | CDR3nt | CDR3aa
TRBJ2-1 | NA | once | TRBV9 | TGTGCCAGCAGCGTAGAAGGGACTGGAGGCATTAATGAGCAGTTCTTC | CASSVEGTGGINEQFF
TRBJ2-7 | NA | few | TRBV19 | TGTGCCAGTAGTATCGGGGGCTCCTACGAGCAGTACTTC | CASSIGGSYEQYF
TRBJ2-7 | TRBD2 | NA | TRBV2 | TGTGCCAGCAGAGGACTAGCGGGGAACTACGAGCAGTACTTC | CASRGLAGNYEQYF
TRBJ2-5 | TRBD1 | NA | TRBV7-9 | TGTGCCAGCAGCCTTACAGGGGGCGGAGAGACCCAGTACTTC | CASSLTGGGETQYF
TRBJ2-6 | NA | NA | TRBV4-3 | TGCGCCAGCAGCCAAGTGGGGCCTGGGGCCAACGTCCTGACTTTC | CASSQVGPGANVLTF
TRBJ1-1 | NA | NA | TRBV7-9 | TGTGCCAGCGGGGTCTACACTGAAGCTTTCTTT | CASGVYTEAFF
TRBJ2-3 | NA | once | TRBV27 | TGTGCCAGCAGTCATGCGCCAGCTGCAGATACGCAGTATTTT | CASSHAPAADTQYF
TRBJ2-3 | TRBD2 | NA | TRBV7-6 | TGTGCCAGCAGCTTAGCGACTAGCCCCCTTGGCACAGATACGCAGTATTTT | CASSLATSPLGTDTQYF
TRBJ2-3 | NA | NA | TRBV4-3 | TGCGCCAGCAGCCAAGGCCTTGGCGGACGCACAGATACGCAGTATTTT | CASSQGLGGRTDTQYF
TRBJ2-1 | NA | NA | TRBV10-2 | TGCGCCAGCCAGGACGGAGCGGCCAACTCCTACAATGAGCAGTTCTTC | CASQDGAANSYNEQFF
TRBJ2-7 | NA | NA | TRBV4-1 | TGCGCCAGCAGCCAAGGTTCGAACAGCGACGAGCAGTACTTC | CASSQGSNSDEQYF
TRBJ2-1 | NA | once | TRBV18 | TGTGCCAGCTCACCACCGGGGGGACCTAGCTCCTACAATGAGCAGTTCTTC | CASSPPGGPSSYNEQFF
TRBJ2-3 | NA | NA | TRBV9 | TGTGCCAGCAGCCTAGGGGGTAGCACAGATACGCAGTATTTT | CASSLGGSTDTQYF
TRBJ2-7 | NA | NA | TRBV7-9 | TGTGCCAGCAGCAGCCGGGACGGTATCTACGAGCAGTACTTC | CASSSRDGIYEQYF
TRBJ1-5 | TRBD1 | NA | TRBV28 | TGTGCCAGCAGCATATTACAGGGGACGGGACAGCCCCAGCATTTT | CASSILQGTGQPQHF
TRBJ2-7 | NA | NA | TRBV6-5 | TGTGCCAGCAGTTGGGCTGGTTCAGGGATATCCTACGAGCAGTACTTC | CASSWAGSGISYEQYF
TRBJ2-3 | TRBD2 | NA | TRBV11-2 | TGTGCCAGCAGAAGTAGCGGGGAAGATACGCAGTATTTT | CASRSSGEDTQYF
TRBJ2-3 | TRBD2 | NA | TRBV9 | TGTGCCAGCAGCGTTAGCGGGGGGGCTTTATACACAGATACGCAGTATTTT | CASSVSGGALYTDTQYF
TRBJ2-7 | TRBD1 | few | TRBV6-5 | TGTGCCAGCAGTTACAGGACAGGCTACGAGCAGTACTTC | CASSYRTGYEQYF
TRBJ2-7 | NA | NA | TRBV11-2 | TGTGCCAGCAGCGACGGACTGGCGGCCTACGAGCAGTACTTC | CASSDGLAAYEQYF